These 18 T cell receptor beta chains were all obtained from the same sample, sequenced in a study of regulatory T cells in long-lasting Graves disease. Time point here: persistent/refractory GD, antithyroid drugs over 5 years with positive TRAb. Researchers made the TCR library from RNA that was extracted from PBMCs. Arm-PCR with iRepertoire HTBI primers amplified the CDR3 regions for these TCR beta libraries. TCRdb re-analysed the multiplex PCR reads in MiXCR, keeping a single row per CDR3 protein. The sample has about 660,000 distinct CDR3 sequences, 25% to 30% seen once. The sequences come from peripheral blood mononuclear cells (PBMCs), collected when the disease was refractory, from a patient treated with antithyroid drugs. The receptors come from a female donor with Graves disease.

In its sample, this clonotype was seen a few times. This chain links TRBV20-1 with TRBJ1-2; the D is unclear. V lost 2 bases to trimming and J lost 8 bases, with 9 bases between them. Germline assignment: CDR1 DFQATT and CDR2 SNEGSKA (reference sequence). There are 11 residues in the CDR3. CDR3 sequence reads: CSARIPGGYTF. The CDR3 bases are TGCAGTGCTAGAATACCCGGGGGCTACACCTTC.

The CDR3 DNA is TGCGCCAGCAGCTTGGACGGCAGACTTAACTATGGCTACACCTTC. It codes for CASSLDGRLNYGYTF. The rearrangement links TRBV5-1 to TRBJ1-2; no firm D call. CDR3 length equals 15 residues. The V gene's germline CDR1 is SGHRS and CDR2 YFSETQ. Trimming cost V 0 bases and J 1 base, with 10 bases left between them.

Here the CDR3 DNA reads TGCAGTGCTAGGGTCCCTAACACCGGGGAGCTGTTTTTT. As protein: CSARVPNTGELFF. The gene calls are TRBV20-1 and TRBJ2-2; D call uncertain. CDR3 length equals 13 residues. V gave up 3 bases and J gave up 2 bases, with 7 bases separating them. Germline CDR1 is DFQATT and CDR2 is SNEGSKA (reference sequence).

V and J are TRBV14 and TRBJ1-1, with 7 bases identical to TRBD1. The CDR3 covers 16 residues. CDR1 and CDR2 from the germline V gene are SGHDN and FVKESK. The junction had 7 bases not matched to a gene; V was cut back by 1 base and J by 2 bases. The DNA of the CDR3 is TGTGCCAGCAGCCAAGGATCCGGGACAGTTAACACTGAAGCTTTCTTT. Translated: CASSQGSGTVNTEAFF.

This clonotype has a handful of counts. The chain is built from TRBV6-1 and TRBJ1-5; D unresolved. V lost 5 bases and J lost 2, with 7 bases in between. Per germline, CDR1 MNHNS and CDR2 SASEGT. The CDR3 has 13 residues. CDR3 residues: CASSRSGNQPQHF. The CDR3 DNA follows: TGTGCCAGCAGTCGCAGTGGCAATCAGCCCCAGCATTTT.

The CDR3 nucleotides read TGTGCCAGCAGCTCGGGACAGCTCCGGGCTGGAAACACCATATATTTT. Its translation: CASSSGQLRAGNTIYF. V gene TRBV28 combines with J gene TRBJ1-3; TRBD1 aligns across 7 bases. V dropped 6 bases and J dropped 2; count of bases not matched to a gene: 10. The CDR3 spans 16 residues. Germline CDR1 reads MDHEN; CDR2 reads SYDVKM.

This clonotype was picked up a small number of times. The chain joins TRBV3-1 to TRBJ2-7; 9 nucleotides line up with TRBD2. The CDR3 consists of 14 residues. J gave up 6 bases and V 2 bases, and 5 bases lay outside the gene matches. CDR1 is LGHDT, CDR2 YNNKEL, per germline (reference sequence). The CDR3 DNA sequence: TGTGCCAGCAGCCAACCGGGACTAGCAGTCGAGCAGTACTTC. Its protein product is CASSQPGLAVEQYF.

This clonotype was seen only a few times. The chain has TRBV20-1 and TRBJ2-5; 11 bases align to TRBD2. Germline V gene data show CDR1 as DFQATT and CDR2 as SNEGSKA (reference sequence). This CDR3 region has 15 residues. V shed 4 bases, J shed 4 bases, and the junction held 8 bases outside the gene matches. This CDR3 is CSAIRFGTSGETQYF. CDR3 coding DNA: TGCAGTGCTATTCGTTTCGGGACTAGCGGAGAGACCCAGTACTTC.

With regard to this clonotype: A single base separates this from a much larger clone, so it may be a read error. CDR3: CASSSVQECDEKLFF. In DNA form, the CDR3 reads TGTGCCAGCAGTTCGGTACAGGAATGTGATGAAAAACTGTTTTTT. V gene TRBV28 combines with J gene TRBJ1-4; weak D call: TRBD1 (5 bases). V was pared by 4 bases and J by 6 bases, with 15 bases between. This CDR3 comprises 15 residues. Germline V gene lookup returns CDR1 MDHEN and CDR2 SYDVKM.

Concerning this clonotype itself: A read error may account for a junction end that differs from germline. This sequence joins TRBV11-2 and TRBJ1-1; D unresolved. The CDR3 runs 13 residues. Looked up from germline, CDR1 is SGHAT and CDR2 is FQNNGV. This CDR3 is CASNLEANTEAFF. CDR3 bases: TGTGCCAGCAACTTAGAAGCGAACACTGAAGCTTTCTTT.

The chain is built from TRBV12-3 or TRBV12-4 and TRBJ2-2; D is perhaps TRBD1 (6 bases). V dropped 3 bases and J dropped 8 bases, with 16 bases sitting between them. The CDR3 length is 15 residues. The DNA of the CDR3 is TGTGCCAGCAGTTTCAGTCGTGCAGGGGCGGGGGAGCTGTTTTTT. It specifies CASSFSRAGAGELFF.

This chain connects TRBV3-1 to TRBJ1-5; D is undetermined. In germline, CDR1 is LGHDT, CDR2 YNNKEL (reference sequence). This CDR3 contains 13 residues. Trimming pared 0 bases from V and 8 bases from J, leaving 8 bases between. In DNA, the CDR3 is TGTGCCAGCAGCCAAGATAGGGTAGAGCCCCAGCATTTT. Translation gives CASSQDRVEPQHF.

CDR3 sequence: CSARDSLVVSQGEQYF. As DNA, the CDR3 is TGCAGTGCTAGAGATTCCCTGGTAGTAAGCCAGGGCGAGCAGTACTTC. The rearrangement joins TRBV20-1 to TRBJ2-7; the D gene is possibly TRBD1 (5 bases). Germline assignment: CDR1 DFQATT and CDR2 SNEGSKA (reference sequence). The CDR3 length is 16 residues. V was clipped by 0 bases and J by 6 bases, with 21 bases between them.

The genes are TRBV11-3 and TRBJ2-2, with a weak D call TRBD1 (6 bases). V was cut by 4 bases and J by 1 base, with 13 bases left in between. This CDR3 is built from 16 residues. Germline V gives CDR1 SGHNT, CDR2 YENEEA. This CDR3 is CASSSLGAVNTGELFF. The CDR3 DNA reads TGTGCCAGCAGCTCCCTGGGGGCAGTGAACACCGGGGAGCTGTTTTTT.

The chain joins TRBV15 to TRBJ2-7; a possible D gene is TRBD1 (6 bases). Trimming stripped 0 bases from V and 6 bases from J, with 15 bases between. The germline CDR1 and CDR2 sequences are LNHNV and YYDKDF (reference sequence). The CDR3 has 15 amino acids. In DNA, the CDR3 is TGTGCCACCAGCAGAGATTACGCAGGGGTTGGCGAGCAGTACTTC. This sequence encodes CATSRDYAGVGEQYF.

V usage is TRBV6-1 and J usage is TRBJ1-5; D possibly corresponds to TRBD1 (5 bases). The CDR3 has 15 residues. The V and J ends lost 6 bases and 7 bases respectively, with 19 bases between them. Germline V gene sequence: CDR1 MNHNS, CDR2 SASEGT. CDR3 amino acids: CASSPSPGLGQPQHF. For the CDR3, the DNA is TGTGCCAGCAGCCCATCCCCGGGGCTCGGGCAGCCCCAGCATTTT.

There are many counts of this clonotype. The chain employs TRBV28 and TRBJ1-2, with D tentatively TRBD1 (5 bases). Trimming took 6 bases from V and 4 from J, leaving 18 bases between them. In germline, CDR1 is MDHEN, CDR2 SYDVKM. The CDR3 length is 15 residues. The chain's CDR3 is CASRAGGTTLYGYTF. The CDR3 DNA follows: TGTGCCAGCAGGGCTGGGGGGACCACCCTCTATGGCTACACCTTC.

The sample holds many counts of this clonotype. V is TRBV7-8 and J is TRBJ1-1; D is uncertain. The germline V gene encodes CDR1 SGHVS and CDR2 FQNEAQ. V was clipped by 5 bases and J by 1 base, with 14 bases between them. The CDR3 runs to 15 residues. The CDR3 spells CASSIRPRSNTEAFF. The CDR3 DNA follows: TGTGCCAGCAGCATACGCCCCCGGTCGAACACTGAAGCTTTCTTT.